Each of the 18 T cell receptor beta chains below was sequenced from the same sample in a study of CD8 T cells in ankylosing spondylitis. TCRdb reprocessed the 5' RACE reads with MiXCR, giving one entry per CDR3 protein. Of 80,000 to 100,000 distinct CDR3 sequences in the sample, about 8.1% were seen once. Sequences were obtained from blood, either unsorted or a sorted T cell fraction (not recorded which). Receptor source: a male donor with ankylosing spondylitis or in good health (not recorded which).

This clonotype has just a few counts. The rearrangement uses TRBV12-3 or TRBV12-4 and TRBJ2-7, with 13 bases identical to TRBD2. The V segment lost 5 bases and the J segment 7 bases; nucleotides outside the gene matches: 11. The CDR3 totals 16 residues. The CDR3 is CASSPYWTSGGGEQYF. CDR3 DNA sequence: TGTGCCAGCAGTCCCTACTGGACTAGCGGGGGTGGAGAGCAGTACTTC.

This clonotype was observed a handful of times. This chain uses TRBV29-1 with TRBJ2-3; D ambiguous. Trimming shortened V by 2 bases and J by 9 bases, and 9 bases separated the two germline ends. The CDR3 covers 11 residues. Germline V gene lookup returns CDR1 SQVTM and CDR2 ANQGSEA. The CDR3 here is CSVERSMTQYF. CDR3 in DNA: TGCAGCGTTGAACGTAGTATGACGCAGTATTTT.

This clonotype is a singleton in its sample. Being one base from a much bigger clone, this may be a read error. This chain links TRBV12-3 or TRBV12-4 with TRBJ1-2; 9 bases match TRBD1. The CDR3 contains 15 residues. The CDR3 spells CASRPKGQGNYGYIF. The CDR3 DNA sequence: TGTGCCAGCAGACCGAAGGGACAGGGTAACTATGGCTACATCTTC.

This clonotype was recorded at least ten times. This rearrangement joins TRBV5-5 to TRBJ1-2; TRBD1 might be the D (6 bases). V lost 0 bases to trimming and J lost 8 bases, with 14 bases between them. The CDR3 totals 14 residues. Germline CDR1 and CDR2: SGHKS and YYEKEE (reference sequence). The CDR3 coding sequence is TGTGCCAGCAGCTTGGCCCGGGGGCTATCAGGCTACACCTTC. Protein: CASSLARGLSGYTF.

In this sample, this clonotype turned up many times. The chain is built from TRBV12-3 or TRBV12-4 and TRBJ2-7; a weak D match, TRBD2 (5 bases). V lost 3 bases, J lost 7 bases, and 10 bases lay in between. This CDR3 region has 12 residues. The CDR3 sequence is CASSLPRGEQYF. The CDR3 nucleotides read TGTGCCAGCAGTTTGCCCCGGGGAGAGCAGTACTTC.

There are many counts of this clonotype. This chain joins TRBV12-3 or TRBV12-4 and TRBJ2-1, with 8 bases identical to TRBD1. The CDR3 covers 15 residues. The J segment lost 5 bases and the V segment lost 3 bases, leaving 6 bases of the junction unmatched. The CDR3 protein is CASSFLGTGNNEQFF. The CDR3 DNA reads TGTGCCAGCAGTTTCCTTGGGACAGGCAACAATGAGCAGTTCTTC.

This clonotype appeared many times. The chain combines TRBV29-1 with TRBJ2-3, with 9 bases that match TRBD1. In germline, CDR1 is SQVTM, CDR2 ANQGSEA. This CDR3 spans 15 amino acids. The ends lost 3 bases at V and 0 bases at J; junction bases unmatched: 4. The CDR3: CSVEGDRASTDTQYF. CDR3 coding DNA: TGCAGCGTTGAGGGGGACAGGGCAAGCACAGATACGCAGTATTTT.

The chain links TRBV12-3 or TRBV12-4 to TRBJ2-3, with 9 bases matching TRBD2. The CDR3 is 16 amino acids. V lost 11 bases to trimming and J lost 2 bases; unmatched junction nucleotides: 14. The CDR3 nucleotides read TGTGCCTTCTGTCTCTCTGGCGGGGGGGTCACAGATACGCAGTATTTT. Protein product: CAFCLSGGGVTDTQYF.

This clonotype has a count of ten or more. The V call is TRBV20-1, the J call TRBJ1-5; possible D gene TRBD1, 6 bases. There are 15 residues in the CDR3. The V and J ends lost 6 bases and 7 bases respectively, with 22 bases between them. Germline CDR1 DFQATT, CDR2 SNEGSKA (reference sequence). The CDR3: CSAPTPGHREQPQHF. DNA for the CDR3: TGCAGTGCCCCCACCCCGGGACATAGAGAACAGCCCCAGCATTTT.

The chain uses TRBV5-6 and TRBJ2-7; 14 nucleotides agree with TRBD2. Trimming cost V 5 bases and J 2 bases; bases outside gene matches: 9. Germline values: CDR1 SGHDT, CDR2 YYEEEE. The CDR3 has 17 residues. CDR3 residues: CASRKRGLAGGTYEQYF. CDR3 coding DNA: TGTGCCAGCAGGAAAAGAGGACTAGCGGGGGGTACCTACGAGCAGTACTTC. The entire variable domain, with the rest obtained from reference TRBV5-6 and TRBJ2-7, is as follows: DAGVTQSPTHLIKTRGQQVTLRCSPKSGHDTVSWYQQALGQGPQFIFQYYEEEERQRGNFPDRFSGHQFPNYSSELNVNALLLGDSALYLCASRKRGLAGGTYEQYFGPGTRLTVT.

Comment on this clonotype: One junction end disagrees with the germline gene, perhaps due to a read error. The chain's CDR3 is CVSSLVSYTGELFF. The DNA for the CDR3 is TGTGTCAGCAGCTTAGTGTCCTACACCGGGGAGCTGTTTTTT. V and J are TRBV7-9 and TRBJ2-2; D gene uncertain. The CDR3 is made up of 14 amino acids. Germline V CDR1 and CDR2: SEHNR, FQNEAQ (reference sequence).

This chain connects TRBV29-1 to TRBJ2-7, with no clear D. V was clipped by 7 bases and J by 4 bases, with 14 bases between them. CDR1 and CDR2 from the germline V gene are SQVTM and ANQGSEA. The CDR3 length is 12 residues. CDR3 amino acids: CSATINTYEQYF. DNA of the CDR3: TGCAGCGCCACGATAAACACATACGAGCAGTACTTC.

By sample fraction, this clonotype is medium-sized. The rearrangement joins TRBV27 to TRBJ2-5, with D perhaps given as TRBD1 or TRBD2 (5 bases each). This CDR3 comprises 16 residues. Trimming cost V 4 bases and J 5 bases, with 20 bases left between them. CDR1 is MNHEY, CDR2 SMNVEV, per germline (reference sequence). The CDR3 loop reads CASSSSTRDAQETQYF. The CDR3 DNA follows: TGTGCCAGCAGTTCGTCTACCCGGGACGCCCAGGAGACCCAGTACTTC.

Ten or more counts support this clonotype. The chain recombines TRBV6-5 with TRBJ1-1, with unresolved D. This CDR3 comprises 10 residues. The ends were cut back, 8 bases at V and 3 bases at J, with 4 bases in the middle. Germline assignment: CDR1 MNHEY and CDR2 SVGAGI. CDR3 protein: CASGDTEAFF. The CDR3 nucleotides read TGTGCCAGCGGAGACACTGAAGCTTTCTTT.

This clonotype was seen repeatedly, ten times or more. V and J are TRBV5-6 and TRBJ2-3; 9 bases fit TRBD1. The V gene end was trimmed by 3 bases and the J gene end by 2 bases; junction bases not matched to a gene: 1. The CDR3 is 14 amino acids. Per the germline V gene, CDR1 is SGHDT and CDR2 is YYEEEE. The CDR3 is CASSSQGATDTQYF. The CDR3 region has the DNA TGTGCCAGCAGCTCACAGGGGGCCACAGATACGCAGTATTTT.

The gene calls are TRBV20-1 and TRBJ1-1; 8 bases match TRBD1. Germline V lookup: CDR1 DFQATT, CDR2 SNEGSKA (reference sequence). CDR3 length: 14 residues. J lost 1 base, V lost 5 bases, and 6 bases had no gene match. The CDR3 DNA reads TGCAGTGCTGCTAGACAGGGGAAGAACACTGAAGCTTTCTTT. Residues: CSAARQGKNTEAFF.

This clonotype was counted many times. The genes are TRBV30 and TRBJ1-4; TRBD1 might be the D (5 bases). Trimming left V 4 bases short and J 7 bases short, with 13 bases between. CDR3 length equals 13 residues. Germline V lookup: CDR1 GTSNPN, CDR2 SVGIG (reference sequence). The CDR3 DNA is TGTGCCTGGACACGGGGCCAGGGTGAAAAACTGTTTTTT. Encoded protein: CAWTRGQGEKLFF.

This clonotype has at least ten counts. The rearrangement links TRBV6-5 to TRBJ1-1; D gene uncertain. Trimming took off 0 bases at V and 10 bases at J, with 18 bases between the two ends. Germline CDR1 reads MNHEY; CDR2 reads SVGAGI. The CDR3 has 15 residues. The CDR3 region is CASSYSNWGGETAFF. The CDR3 DNA is TGTGCCAGCAGTTACTCGAATTGGGGTGGGGAAACAGCTTTCTTT.